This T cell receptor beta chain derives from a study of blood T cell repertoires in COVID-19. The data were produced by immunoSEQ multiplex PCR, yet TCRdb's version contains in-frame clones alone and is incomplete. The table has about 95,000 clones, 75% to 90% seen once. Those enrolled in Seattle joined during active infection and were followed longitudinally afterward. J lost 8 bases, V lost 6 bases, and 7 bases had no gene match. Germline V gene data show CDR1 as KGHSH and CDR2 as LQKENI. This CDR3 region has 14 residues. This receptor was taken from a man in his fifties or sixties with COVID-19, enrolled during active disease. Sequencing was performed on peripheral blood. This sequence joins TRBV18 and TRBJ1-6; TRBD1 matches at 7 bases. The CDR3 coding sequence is TGTGCCAGCTCCCCGACAGGGCCGGATTCACCCCTCCACTTT. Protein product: CASSPTGPDSPLHF.